The present T cell receptor (beta chain) was sequenced within a study of T cells in Graves' hyperthyroidism and ophthalmopathy. The TCR beta CDR3 regions underwent amplification using RNA transcripts as the source. First-round RT-PCR with HTBI primers amplified the TCR CDR3 region. Using its own MiXCR run on the multiplex PCR reads, TCRdb lists one record per CDR3 protein. This table has more than 500,000 distinct CDR3 sequences, roughly 50% appearing once. The CDR3 runs to 14 residues. Trimming at V came to 6 bases and at J to 3 bases, leaving 7 bases not matched to a gene. This clonotype has just a few counts.

Sequencing was done on a sample of peripheral blood or thyroid tissue (not recorded which). The genes are TRBV12-3 or TRBV12-4 and TRBJ2-7; 8 bases match TRBD2. The TCR comes from an adult woman with Graves' disease, either hyperthyroidism or ophthalmopathy (not recorded which). CDR3 residues: CASSLRGDYYEQYF. CDR3 sequence (DNA): TGTGCCAGCAGCCTGCGGGGGGACTACTACGAGCAGTACTTC.